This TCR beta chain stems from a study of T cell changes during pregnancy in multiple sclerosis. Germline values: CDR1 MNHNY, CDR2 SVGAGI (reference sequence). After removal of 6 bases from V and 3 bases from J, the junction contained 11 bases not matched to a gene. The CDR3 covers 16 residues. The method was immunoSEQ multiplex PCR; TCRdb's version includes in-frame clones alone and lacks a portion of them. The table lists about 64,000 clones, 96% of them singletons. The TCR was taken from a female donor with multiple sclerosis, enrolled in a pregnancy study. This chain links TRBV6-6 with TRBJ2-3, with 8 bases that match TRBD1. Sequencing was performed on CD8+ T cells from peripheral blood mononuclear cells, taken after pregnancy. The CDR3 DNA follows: TGTGCCAGCAGCCAGGGGGCGGGTCATTTAACAGATACGCAGTATTTT. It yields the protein CASSQGAGHLTDTQYF.